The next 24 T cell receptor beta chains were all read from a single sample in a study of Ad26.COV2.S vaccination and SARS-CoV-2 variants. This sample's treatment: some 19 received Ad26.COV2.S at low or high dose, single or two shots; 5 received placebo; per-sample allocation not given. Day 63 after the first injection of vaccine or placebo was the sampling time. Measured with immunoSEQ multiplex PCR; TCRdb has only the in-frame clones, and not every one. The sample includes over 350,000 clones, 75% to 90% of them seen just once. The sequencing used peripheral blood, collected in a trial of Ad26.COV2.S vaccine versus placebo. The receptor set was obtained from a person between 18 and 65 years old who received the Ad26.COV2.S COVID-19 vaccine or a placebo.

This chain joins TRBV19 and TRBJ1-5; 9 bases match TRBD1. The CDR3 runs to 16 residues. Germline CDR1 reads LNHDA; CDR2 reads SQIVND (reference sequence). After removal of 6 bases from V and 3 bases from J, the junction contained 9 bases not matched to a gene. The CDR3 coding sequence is TGTGCCAGTAGCACCCGGGGGGACAGGGTCAATCAGCCCCAGCATTTT. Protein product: CASSTRGDRVNQPQHF.

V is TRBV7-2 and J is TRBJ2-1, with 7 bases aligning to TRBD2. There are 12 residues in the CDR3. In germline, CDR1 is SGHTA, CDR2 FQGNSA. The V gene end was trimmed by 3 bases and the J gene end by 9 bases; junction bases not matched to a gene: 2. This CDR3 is CASSLVAGEQFF. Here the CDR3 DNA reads TGTGCCAGCAGCTTGGTAGCGGGTGAGCAGTTCTTC.

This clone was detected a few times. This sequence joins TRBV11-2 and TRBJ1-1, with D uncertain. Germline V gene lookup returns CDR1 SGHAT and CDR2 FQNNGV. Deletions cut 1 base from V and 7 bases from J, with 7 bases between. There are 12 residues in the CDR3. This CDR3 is CASSLGGVEAFF. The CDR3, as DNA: TGTGCCAGCAGCTTAGGGGGAGTTGAAGCTTTCTTT.

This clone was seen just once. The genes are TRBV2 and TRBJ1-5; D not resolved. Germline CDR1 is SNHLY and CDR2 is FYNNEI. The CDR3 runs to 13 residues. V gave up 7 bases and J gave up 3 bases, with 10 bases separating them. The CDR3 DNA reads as TGTGCCAGCACGGTAGACAACAATCAGCCCCAGCATTTT. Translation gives CASTVDNNQPQHF.

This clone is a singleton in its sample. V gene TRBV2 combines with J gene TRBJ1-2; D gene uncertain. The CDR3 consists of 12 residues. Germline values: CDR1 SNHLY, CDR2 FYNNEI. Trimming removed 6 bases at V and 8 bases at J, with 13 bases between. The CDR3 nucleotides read TGTGCCAGCAGGAATAGGATGTGGGGCTACACCTTC. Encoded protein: CASRNRMWGYTF.

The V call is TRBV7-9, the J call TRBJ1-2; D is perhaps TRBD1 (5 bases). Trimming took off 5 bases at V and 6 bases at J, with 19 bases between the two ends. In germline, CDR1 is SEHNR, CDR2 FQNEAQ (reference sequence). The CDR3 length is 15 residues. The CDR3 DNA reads TGTGCCAGCAGCCCGATTTCCGGGACGGAACATGGCTACACCTTC. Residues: CASSPISGTEHGYTF.

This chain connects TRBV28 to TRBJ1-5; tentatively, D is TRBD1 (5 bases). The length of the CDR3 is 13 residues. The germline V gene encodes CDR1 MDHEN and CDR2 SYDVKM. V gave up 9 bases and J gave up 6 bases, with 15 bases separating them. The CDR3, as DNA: TGTGCCAGTAATAGTGGGGGTTCTCAGCCCCAGCATTTT. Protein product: CASNSGGSQPQHF.

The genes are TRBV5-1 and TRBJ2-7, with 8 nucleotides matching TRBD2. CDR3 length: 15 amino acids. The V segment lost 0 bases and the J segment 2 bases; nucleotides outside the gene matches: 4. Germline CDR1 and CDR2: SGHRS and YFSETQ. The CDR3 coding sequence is TGCGCCAGCAGCTTGGGAGTAGCGGGAACCTACGAGCAGTACTTC. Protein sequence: CASSLGVAGTYEQYF.

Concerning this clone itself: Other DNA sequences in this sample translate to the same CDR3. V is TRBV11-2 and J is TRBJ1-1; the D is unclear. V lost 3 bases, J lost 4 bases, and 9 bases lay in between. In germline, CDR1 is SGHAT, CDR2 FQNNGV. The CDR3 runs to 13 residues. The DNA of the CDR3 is TGTGCCAGCAGCTTGGTTGTCGGCACTGAAGCTTTCTTT. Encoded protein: CASSLVVGTEAFF.

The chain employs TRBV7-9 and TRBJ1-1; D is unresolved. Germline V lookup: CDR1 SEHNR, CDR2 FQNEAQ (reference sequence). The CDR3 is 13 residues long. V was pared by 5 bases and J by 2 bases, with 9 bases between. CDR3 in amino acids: CASSQGANTEAFF. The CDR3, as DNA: TGTGCCAGCAGCCAAGGCGCCAACACTGAAGCTTTCTTT.

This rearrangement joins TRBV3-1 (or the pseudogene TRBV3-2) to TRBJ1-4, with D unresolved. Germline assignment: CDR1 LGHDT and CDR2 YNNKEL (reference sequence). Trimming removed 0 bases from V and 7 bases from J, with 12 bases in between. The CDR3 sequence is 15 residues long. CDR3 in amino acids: CASSQDLSLGEKLFF. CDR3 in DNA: TGTGCCAGCAGCCAAGATTTGTCTCTTGGTGAAAAACTGTTTTTT.

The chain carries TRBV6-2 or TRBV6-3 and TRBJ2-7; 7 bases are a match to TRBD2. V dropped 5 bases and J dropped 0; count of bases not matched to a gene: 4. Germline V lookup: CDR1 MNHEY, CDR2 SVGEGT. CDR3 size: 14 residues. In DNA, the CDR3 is TGTGCCAGCAGTGTGGGGGGGAGCTCCTACGAGCAGTACTTC. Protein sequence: CASSVGGSSYEQYF.

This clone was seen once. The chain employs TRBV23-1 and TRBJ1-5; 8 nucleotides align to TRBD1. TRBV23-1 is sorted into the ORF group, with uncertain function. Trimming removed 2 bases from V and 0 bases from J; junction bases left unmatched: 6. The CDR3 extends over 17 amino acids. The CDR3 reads CASSQPTGAFSNQPQHF. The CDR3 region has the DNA TGCGCCAGCAGTCAACCGACAGGGGCATTTAGCAATCAGCCCCAGCATTTT.

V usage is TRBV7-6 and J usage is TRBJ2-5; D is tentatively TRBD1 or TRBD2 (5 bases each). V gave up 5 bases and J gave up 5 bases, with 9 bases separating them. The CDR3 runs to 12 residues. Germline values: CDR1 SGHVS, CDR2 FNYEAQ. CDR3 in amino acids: CASSQGRETQYF. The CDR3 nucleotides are TGTGCCAGCAGCCAGGGACGGGAGACCCAGTACTTC.

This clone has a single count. CDR3 bases: TGTGCCAGCAGCCCCCGGGGACAGGGCTACGAGCAGTACTTC. It translates to CASSPRGQGYEQYF. The V and J genes are TRBV7-6 and TRBJ2-7; 9 nucleotides line up with TRBD1. From germline, CDR1 is SGHVS and CDR2 FNYEAQ. This CDR3 has 14 residues. V gave up 5 bases and J gave up 3 bases; unmatched junction bases: 5.

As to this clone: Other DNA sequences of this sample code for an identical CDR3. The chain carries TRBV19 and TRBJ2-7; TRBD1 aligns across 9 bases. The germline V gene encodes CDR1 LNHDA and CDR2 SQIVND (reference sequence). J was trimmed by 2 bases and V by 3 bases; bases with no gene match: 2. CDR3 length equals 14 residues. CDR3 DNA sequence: TGTGCCAGTAGTATCGGGACAGGGACCTACGAGCAGTACTTC. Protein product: CASSIGTGTYEQYF.

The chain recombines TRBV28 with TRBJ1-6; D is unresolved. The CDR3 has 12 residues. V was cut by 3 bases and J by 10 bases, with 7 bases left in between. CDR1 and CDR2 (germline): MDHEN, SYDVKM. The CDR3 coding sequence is TGTGCCAGCAGTTTCAGTCTATCACCCCTCCACTTT. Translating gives CASSFSLSPLHF. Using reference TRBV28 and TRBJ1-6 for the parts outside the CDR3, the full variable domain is DVKVTQSSRYLVKRTGEKVFLECVQDMDHENMFWYRQDPGLGLRLIYFSYDVKMKEKGDIPEGYSVSREKKERFSLILESASTNQTSMYLCASSFSLSPLHFGNGTRLTVT.

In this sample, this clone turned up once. CDR3 region: CASSQSAGLNEAFF. The CDR3 DNA reads as TGTGCCAGCAGCCAAAGCGCCGGGCTAAATGAAGCTTTCTTT. The genes are TRBV3-1 (or the pseudogene TRBV3-2) and TRBJ1-1; unclear D gene. The CDR3 covers 14 residues. V lost 2 bases, J lost 7 bases, and 14 bases lay in between. The germline V gene has CDR1 LGHDT and CDR2 YNNKEL (reference sequence).

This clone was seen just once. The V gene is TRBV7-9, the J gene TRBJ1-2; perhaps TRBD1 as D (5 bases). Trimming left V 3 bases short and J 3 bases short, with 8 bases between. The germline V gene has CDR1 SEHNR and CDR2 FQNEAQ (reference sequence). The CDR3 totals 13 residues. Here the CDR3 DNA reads TGTGCCAGCAGCTTTCAGGGAGACTATGGCTACACCTTC. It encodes CASSFQGDYGYTF.

This CDR3 reads CASSPTDGNTIYF. The CDR3 nucleotides are TGTGCCAGCTCACCGACAGACGGAAACACCATATATTTT. The V gene is TRBV18, the J gene TRBJ1-3; possibly TRBD1 for D (5 bases). Trimming took off 3 bases at V and 4 bases at J, with 7 bases between the two ends. The CDR3 contains 13 residues. Germline CDR1 reads KGHSH; CDR2 reads LQKENI.

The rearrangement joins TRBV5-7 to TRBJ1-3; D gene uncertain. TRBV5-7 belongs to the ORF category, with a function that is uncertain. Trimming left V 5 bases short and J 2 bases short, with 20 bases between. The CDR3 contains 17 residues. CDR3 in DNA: TGTGCCAGCAGAAGACCACCGGGCCTCCTTGCTGGAAACACCATATATTTT. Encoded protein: CASRRPPGLLAGNTIYF.

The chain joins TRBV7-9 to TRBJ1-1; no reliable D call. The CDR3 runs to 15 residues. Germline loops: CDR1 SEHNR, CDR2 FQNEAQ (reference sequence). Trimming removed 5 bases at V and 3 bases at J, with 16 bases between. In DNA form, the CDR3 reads TGTGCCAGCAGCGAAGGGTCTGTCCTTGACACTGAAGCTTTCTTT. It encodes CASSEGSVLDTEAFF.

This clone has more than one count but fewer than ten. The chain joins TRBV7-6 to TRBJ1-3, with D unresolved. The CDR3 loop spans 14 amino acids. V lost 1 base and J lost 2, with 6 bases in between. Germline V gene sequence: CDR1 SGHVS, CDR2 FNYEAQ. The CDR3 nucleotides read TGTGCCAGCAGCTTAGGGCTAACTGGAAACACCATATATTTT. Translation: CASSLGLTGNTIYF.

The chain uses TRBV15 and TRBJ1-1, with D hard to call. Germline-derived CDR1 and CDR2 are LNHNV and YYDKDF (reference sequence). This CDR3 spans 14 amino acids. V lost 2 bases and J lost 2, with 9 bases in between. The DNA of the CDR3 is TGTGCCACCAGCAGACCTTCCATTAACACTGAAGCTTTCTTT. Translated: CATSRPSINTEAFF.